Listed below are T cell receptor beta chains from one sample, sequenced in a study of T cell repertoires in cytomegalovirus infection. TCRdb recomputed calls from the reads with MiXCR, one row per CDR3 protein. The table has 150,000 to 200,000 distinct CDR3 sequences, over 15% seen once. The sample taken for sequencing was CD8+ T cells from PBMCs. These receptors all come from a human donor in good health (CMV status not recorded). Some clones in this sample may be carry-over from other donors' samples. CDR3s include the opening cysteine and the closing phenylalanine or tryptophan. A D gene is named only where the DNA matches it firmly. Size is omitted from some rows. Given values are once, few, many or a class for expanded clones.

D gene: -
CDR3 length: 13
clone size: few
V gene: TRBV20-1
J gene: TRBJ1-2
CDR3 protein: CSARQPGNYGYTF
CDR3 DNA: TGCAGTGCTCGCCAGCCAGGGAACTATGGCTACACCTTC

D gene: -
CDR3 length: 15
clone size: few
V gene: TRBV12-3/TRBV12-4
J gene: TRBJ1-1
CDR3 protein: CASSFTGHRSPEAFF
CDR3 DNA: TGTGCCAGCAGTTTTACCGGCCACAGATCCCCTGAAGCTTTCTTT

D gene: TRBD2
CDR3 length: 13
clone size: -
V gene: TRBV29-1
J gene: TRBJ2-1
CDR3 protein: CSSASGMIDEQFF
CDR3 DNA: TGCAGCTCCGCTAGCGGGATGATTGATGAGCAGTTCTTC

D gene: -
CDR3 length: 13
clone size: -
V gene: TRBV20-1
J gene: TRBJ1-1
CDR3 protein: CSARDPPNTEAFF
CDR3 DNA: TGCAGTGCTAGAGATCCGCCGAACACTGAAGCTTTCTTT

D gene: TRBD1
CDR3 length: 14
clone size: few
V gene: TRBV7-3
J gene: TRBJ1-2
CDR3 protein: CASSSSGGAYGYTF
CDR3 DNA: TGTGCCAGCAGCTCATCAGGGGGGGCATATGGCTACACCTTC

D gene: TRBD1
CDR3 length: 18
clone size: -
V gene: TRBV10-1
J gene: TRBJ1-1
CDR3 protein: CASSGRPGQGAMNTEAFF
CDR3 DNA: TGCGCCAGCAGTGGTCGCCCGGGACAGGGGGCCATGAACACTGAAGCTTTCTTT

D gene: TRBD1
CDR3 length: 14
clone size: many
V gene: TRBV5-6
J gene: TRBJ1-4
CDR3 protein: CASSLTGANEKLFF
CDR3 DNA: TGTGCCAGCAGCTTGACAGGGGCTAATGAAAAACTGTTTTTT

D gene: TRBD1
CDR3 length: 14
clone size: few
V gene: TRBV7-8
J gene: TRBJ2-4
CDR3 protein: CASSSWTGPNIQYF
CDR3 DNA: TGTGCCAGCAGCTCCTGGACAGGGCCGAACATTCAGTACTTC

D gene: -
CDR3 length: 13
clone size: -
V gene: TRBV11-2
J gene: TRBJ2-1
CDR3 protein: CASSLSRTNEQFF
CDR3 DNA: TGTGCCAGCAGCCTTTCGAGGACCAATGAGCAGTTCTTC

D gene: -
CDR3 length: 17
clone size: few
V gene: TRBV29-1
J gene: TRBJ2-2
CDR3 protein: CSVEGRLGGFDTGELFF
CDR3 DNA: TGCAGCGTTGAAGGCCGGCTGGGGGGCTTCGACACCGGGGAGCTGTTTTTT

D gene: TRBD2
CDR3 length: 17
clone size: -
V gene: TRBV7-3
J gene: TRBJ2-1
CDR3 protein: CASSLGAGGLVRNEQFF
CDR3 DNA: TGTGCCAGCAGCTTAGGGGCGGGGGGCCTGGTTCGCAATGAGCAGTTCTTC

D gene: TRBD2
CDR3 length: 17
clone size: few
V gene: TRBV7-2
J gene: TRBJ2-2
CDR3 protein: CASSLVEAGERSGELFF
CDR3 DNA: TGTGCCAGCAGCTTAGTTGAAGCGGGAGAACGAAGCGGGGAGCTGTTTTTT